This T cell receptor beta chain came from a study of radiation and T cells in renal cell carcinoma. Assay: immunoSEQ multiplex PCR; the TCRdb copy retains only in-frame clones and omits some. The sample has more than 120,000 clones; 80% to 90% are singletons. The time point was: blood 4 weeks post-SBRT, at nephrectomy. Documented treatment: 15 Gy SBRT to primary tumor, nephrectomy 4 weeks later. After SBRT, blood was collected at 2 and 4 weeks, plus baseline. Clear cell pathology was present in this patient's renal cell carcinoma. This specimen was blood, taken from a patient whose treatment included radiotherapy and nephrectomy. The receptor comes from a woman between 45 and 65 years old with renal cell carcinoma.

The CDR3: CASQRVGNSPLHF. CDR3 DNA: TGTGCCAGCCAGCGGGTCGGTAATTCACCCCTCCACTTT. V usage is TRBV27 and J usage is TRBJ1-6, with no clear D. Germline V gene lookup returns CDR1 MNHEY and CDR2 SMNVEV (reference sequence). CDR3 length: 13 amino acids. The ends were cut back, 8 bases at V and 6 bases at J, with 11 bases in the middle.